The clone carrying this T cell receptor beta chain has a handful of counts. Its target is not known. The sample is drawn from a study of T cells in Graves' hyperthyroidism and ophthalmopathy. Findings and limits, study-wide: Ophthalmopathy was predicted by the model a median of 6.5 months ahead of onset. Among thyroid clonotypes expanded above 0.001, most also appeared in blood.

Trimming cost V 0 bases and J 2 bases, with 9 bases left between them. The CDR3 covers 14 residues. Germline loops: CDR1 SGHDT, CDR2 YYEEEE. Researchers took RNA transcripts and amplified the TCR beta CDR3 regions from them. Using the HTBI primer set, a first-round RT-PCR was run on the TCR CDR3. TCRdb independently ran MiXCR on the multiplex PCR reads; one entry per CDR3 protein. This sample yields about 740,000 distinct CDR3 sequences, of which about 15% are seen a single time; roughly 10% belongs to the top ten. Exclusion followed for patients with uncontrolled infection, other autoimmune disease, pregnancy or lactation. The diagnostic basis comprised clinical symptoms, serum thyroxine and TRAb, thyroid ultrasound and orbital computed tomography.

The rearrangement links TRBV5-6 to TRBJ2-7; tentatively, D is TRBD1 (5 bases). The specimen sequenced was blood. The TCR sequence derives from a woman under 30 with Graves' hyperthyroidism. The CDR3 loop is CASSLGQPAYEQYF. DNA for the CDR3: TGTGCCAGCAGCTTGGGACAGCCAGCCTACGAGCAGTACTTC.